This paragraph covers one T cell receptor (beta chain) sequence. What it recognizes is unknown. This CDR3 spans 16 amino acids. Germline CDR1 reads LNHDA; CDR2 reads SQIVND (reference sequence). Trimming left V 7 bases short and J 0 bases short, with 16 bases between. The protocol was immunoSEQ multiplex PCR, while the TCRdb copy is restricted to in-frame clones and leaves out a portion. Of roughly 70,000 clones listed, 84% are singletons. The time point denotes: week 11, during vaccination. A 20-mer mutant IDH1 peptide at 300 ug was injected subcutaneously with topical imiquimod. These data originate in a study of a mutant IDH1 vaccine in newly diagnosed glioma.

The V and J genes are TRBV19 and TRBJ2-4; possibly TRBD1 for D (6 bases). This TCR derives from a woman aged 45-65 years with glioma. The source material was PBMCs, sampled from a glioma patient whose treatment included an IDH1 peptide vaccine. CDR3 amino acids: CASTDRLILAKNIQYF. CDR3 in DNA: TGTGCCAGTACGGACAGACTCATACTAGCCAAAAACATTCAGTACTTC.